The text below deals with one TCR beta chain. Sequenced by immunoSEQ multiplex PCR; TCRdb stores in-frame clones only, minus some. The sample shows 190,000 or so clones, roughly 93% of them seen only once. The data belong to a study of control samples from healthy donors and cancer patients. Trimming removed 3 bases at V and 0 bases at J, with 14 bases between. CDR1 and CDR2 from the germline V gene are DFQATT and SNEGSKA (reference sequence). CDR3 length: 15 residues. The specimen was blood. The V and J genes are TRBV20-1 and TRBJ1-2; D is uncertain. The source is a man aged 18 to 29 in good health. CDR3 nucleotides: TGCAGTGCTAGTTTCCAACCTGGGACTAACTATGGCTACACCTTC. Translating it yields CSASFQPGTNYGYTF.